These 32 T cell receptor beta chains were all obtained from the same sample, sequenced in a study of CXCR3-negative and CXCR3-positive naive CD8 T cells. The study, taken as a whole, reports: More hydrophobic TRB CDR3s occurred in CXCR3-positive than in CXCR3-negative naive cells.

UMI labels and 5' RACE were used to prepare the TRB cDNA libraries. TCRdb re-called the 5' RACE reads and gives one entry per CDR3 protein, without DNA. The data include more than 100,000 distinct CDR3 sequences; the top ten clones carry 0.41%. For these TCRs, the target antigens are not known. The specimen was naive CXCR3+ CD8+ T cells from blood. Subset noted: CD45RO-CCR7+CD27+CD95- naive CD8+ T cells expressing CXCR3 (TNR3+). The receptors shown here come from a human donor in good health. Some clones in this sample may be carry-over from other donors' samples.

This rearrangement joins TRBV9 to TRBJ1-1. This CDR3 spans 13 amino acids. CDR1 and CDR2 (germline): SGDLS, YYNGEE. CDR3 protein: CASSVGANTEAFF.

The CDR3 loop reads CASRVRGPPTYEQYF. The chain is built from TRBV28 and TRBJ2-7; as DNA is missing, the TRBD1 call by TCRdb cannot be tested. From germline, CDR1 is MDHEN and CDR2 SYDVKM. The CDR3 sequence is 15 residues long.

This chain connects TRBV28 to TRBJ2-5; TCRdb designates TRBD2, a call that cannot be tested without DNA. This CDR3 is 16 amino acids long. Germline loops: CDR1 MDHEN, CDR2 SYDVKM. CDR3 protein: CASSLGVAGAIETQYF.

The chain couples TRBV20-1 to TRBJ2-1; no DNA is available, so the TRBD2 call from TCRdb remains unchecked. CDR3 length: 14 residues. The germline gives CDR1 DFQATT, CDR2 SNEGSKA (reference sequence). The CDR3 spells CSAVDYRRYNEQFF.

The chain links TRBV6-5 to TRBJ2-7; TCRdb lists TRBD2, though no DNA is available to test this call. This CDR3 is built from 14 residues. CDR1 and CDR2 (germline): MNHEY, SVGAGI. The CDR3 sequence: CASRQSLPEGEQYF.

The J gene is TRBJ2-3, the V gene TRBV28. The CDR3 has 14 amino acids. Germline lookup yields CDR1 MDHEN and CDR2 SYDVKM. Here the CDR3 reads CASSLARPTDTQYF.

CDR3 residues: CASSQWTGDVEQYF. The chain uses TRBV7-6 and TRBJ2-7; the D call from TCRdb, TRBD1, cannot be confirmed without DNA. Germline CDR1 is SGHVS and CDR2 is FNYEAQ. CDR3 length: 14 amino acids.

V gene TRBV7-2 combines with J gene TRBJ2-7; no DNA is available, so the TRBD1 call from TCRdb remains unchecked. This CDR3 has 14 amino acids. The germline V gene has CDR1 SGHTA and CDR2 FQGNSA. CDR3 amino acids: CASSRDRGPYEQYF.

The chain is built from TRBV28 and TRBJ1-5. The CDR3 consists of 15 residues. The germline CDR1 and CDR2 sequences are MDHEN and SYDVKM. The CDR3 loop reads CASSLRQAYNQPQHF.

J is TRBJ2-3 and V is TRBV6-5; TCRdb proposes TRBD2, but this gene call is untestable without DNA. The germline V gene encodes CDR1 MNHEY and CDR2 SVGAGI. The CDR3 sequence is 15 residues long. CDR3 sequence reads: CASSDVSGRTDTQYF.

The chain couples TRBV25-1 to TRBJ2-1; TCRdb gives TRBD2 as the D gene, but with no DNA this cannot be confirmed. Germline V lookup: CDR1 MGHDK, CDR2 SYGVNS. This CDR3 has 19 amino acids. The CDR3 protein is CASSEYFLAGGRGYNEQFF.

The genes are TRBV4-2 and TRBJ2-5; TCRdb's assignment of TRBD2 cannot be checked, as there is no DNA. In germline, CDR1 is LGHNA, CDR2 YNFKEQ. The CDR3 runs 17 residues. The CDR3 spells CASSQDLAAGGAETQYF.

The CDR3 loop is CASTKGTAEAFF. This chain joins TRBV19 and TRBJ1-1. CDR1 is LNHDA and CDR2 is SQIVND in the germline V gene (reference sequence). This CDR3 is built from 12 residues.

J is TRBJ1-1 and V is TRBV7-9. The CDR3 covers 18 residues. Looked up from germline, CDR1 is SEHNR and CDR2 is FQNEAQ (reference sequence). This chain's CDR3 is CASSLVRARGPTNTEAFF.

V is TRBV3-1 and J is TRBJ2-3. From germline, CDR1 is LGHDT and CDR2 YNNKEL (reference sequence). The CDR3 is made up of 15 amino acids. The CDR3 loop reads CASSLESMSTDTQYF.

CDR3 protein: CATSRVVGGSYEQYF. The gene calls are TRBV15 and TRBJ2-7; TCRdb's D gene call, TRBD1, goes unchecked for lack of DNA. Germline V gene lookup returns CDR1 LNHNV and CDR2 YYDKDF (reference sequence). CDR3 size: 15 residues.

The chain carries TRBV4-1 and TRBJ2-1; TCRdb's assignment of TRBD2 cannot be checked, as there is no DNA. In germline, CDR1 is MGHRA, CDR2 YSYEKL. The CDR3 is made up of 17 amino acids. CDR3 residues: CASSQVELAGNYNEQFF.

The chain carries TRBV10-1 and TRBJ2-2. This CDR3 contains 11 residues. Germline CDR1 is WNHNN and CDR2 is SYGVQD (reference sequence). The CDR3 loop is CATVQELELFF.

J is TRBJ2-4 and V is TRBV28; TCRdb picks TRBD1, but there is no DNA to check that call. The CDR3 sequence is 17 residues long. The V gene's germline CDR1 is MDHEN and CDR2 SYDVKM. The CDR3 protein is CASSFPIPGTAKNIQYF.

The gene calls are TRBV7-6 and TRBJ1-1. This CDR3 region has 14 residues. Germline V lookup: CDR1 SGHVS, CDR2 FNYEAQ. CDR3 protein: CASSSGLWNTEAFF.

The chain has TRBV7-9 and TRBJ2-2; the D gene TCRdb calls, TRBD1, cannot be checked with no DNA. This CDR3 region has 17 residues. Germline CDR1 reads SEHNR; CDR2 reads FQNEAQ (reference sequence). CDR3 protein: CASSLQMRGTNTGELFF.

The gene calls are TRBV7-9 and TRBJ1-5. CDR3 length: 15 amino acids. Germline V gene data show CDR1 as SEHNR and CDR2 as FQNEAQ (reference sequence). CDR3 protein: CASSLEATSNQPQHF.

The rearrangement joins TRBV15 to TRBJ1-5; TCRdb's D call, TRBD1, is unchecked because there is no DNA. Germline assignment: CDR1 LNHNV and CDR2 YYDKDF (reference sequence). The CDR3 extends over 16 amino acids. The CDR3 protein is CATSRKDRTSNQPQHF.

The genes are TRBV7-9 and TRBJ1-4. This CDR3 is built from 15 residues. Germline V gene sequence: CDR1 SEHNR, CDR2 FQNEAQ (reference sequence). The CDR3 loop reads CASSSRSLVDEKLFF.

The V call is TRBV19, the J call TRBJ2-7; TCRdb calls TRBD2, which cannot be checked without DNA. CDR1 and CDR2 (germline): LNHDA, SQIVND (reference sequence). CDR3 length: 14 amino acids. The CDR3 is CASSIGSPYYEQYF. The whole variable domain, remainder taken from reference TRBV19 and TRBJ2-7, is DGGITQSPKYLFRKEGQNVTLSCEQNLNHDAMYWYRQDPGQGLRLIYYSQIVNDFQKGDIAEGYSVSREKKESFPLTVTSAQKNPTAFYLCASSIGSPYYEQYFGPGTRLTVT.

The rearrangement joins TRBV28 to TRBJ2-1; TCRdb gives TRBD1 as the D gene, but with no DNA this cannot be confirmed. There are 16 residues in the CDR3. CDR1 and CDR2 (germline): MDHEN, SYDVKM. CDR3 in amino acids: CASSPETGGAYNEQFF.

V and J are TRBV4-1 and TRBJ2-7; TCRdb proposes TRBD2, but this gene call is untestable without DNA. CDR3 length equals 15 residues. Germline CDR1 and CDR2: MGHRA and YSYEKL. The CDR3 is CASSQAFVEDYEQYF.

The genes are TRBV2 and TRBJ2-5; with no DNA, the TCRdb D assignment of TRBD1 cannot be verified. Germline V lookup: CDR1 SNHLY, CDR2 FYNNEI. This CDR3 has 13 residues. The CDR3: CASTGTGERTQYF.

The genes are TRBV29-1 and TRBJ2-7. The CDR3 is 11 amino acids. CDR1 is SQVTM, CDR2 ANQGSEA, per germline. CDR3 sequence: CSVVKEYEQYF.

The chain is built from TRBV12-3 or TRBV12-4 and TRBJ2-3. This CDR3 is built from 11 residues. CDR3 loop: CASLGGDTQYF.

V usage is TRBV6-6 and J usage is TRBJ1-2. The CDR3 is made up of 15 amino acids. The germline V gene has CDR1 MNHNY and CDR2 SVGAGI (reference sequence). The CDR3 loop reads CASSQTGTAIKGYTF.

The chain employs TRBV10-3 and TRBJ2-2; TCRdb's assignment of TRBD2 cannot be checked, as there is no DNA. The CDR3 totals 16 residues. From germline, CDR1 is ENHRY and CDR2 SYGVKD. The CDR3 sequence: CATQPSGGANTGELFF.